Listed below are T cell receptor beta chains from one sample, sequenced in a study of shared clonotypes between healthy human individuals. Sequencing used immunoSEQ multiplex PCR; TCRdb keeps in-frame clones, though not all of them. The sample lists around 1,100,000 clones, 60% to 85% seen once, with roughly 0.9% in the top ten. Sequencing used memory CD4+ T cells from PBMCs. These receptors were collected from a man aged 18-30 years in good health. Some clones in this sample may be carry-over from other donors' samples. The CDR3 runs from the conserved cysteine through the conserved F or W. D genes are given only for firm matches. Where a row states a size, it is once, few, many or the class of an expanded clone; other rows omit it.

v_call,clone_size,d_call,j_call,cdr3_aa,cdr3_nt
TRBV14,NA,TRBD2,TRBJ2-1,CASSQDRGLAGGNEQFF,TGTGCCAGCAGCCAAGATCGGGGACTAGCGGGAGGCAATGAGCAGTTCTTC
TRBV18,NA,NA,TRBJ1-2,CASSTEGGRRVSGYTF,TGTGCCAGCTCAACAGAGGGAGGGCGCCGTGTAAGTGGCTACACCTTC
TRBV10-1,once,NA,TRBJ1-1,CASSEDPLEGRRFF,TGCGCCAGCAGTGAAGACCCCCTGGAGGGGCGTCGATTCTTT
TRBV4-3,NA,TRBD1,TRBJ2-1,CASSPRDRGPNEQFF,TGCGCCAGCAGCCCCCGGGACAGGGGGCCCAATGAGCAGTTCTTC
TRBV30,NA,NA,TRBJ2-3,CAWSPRGVRTDTQYF,TGTGCCTGGAGTCCTAGGGGGGTAAGGACAGATACGCAGTATTTT
TRBV4-3,NA,NA,TRBJ2-1,CASSPRAGPGDEQFF,TGCGCCAGCAGCCCGCGGGCAGGACCCGGAGATGAGCAGTTCTTC
TRBV27,NA,TRBD2,TRBJ2-4,CASSPSGGRAKNIQYF,TGTGCCAGCAGTCCATCGGGAGGGCGGGCCAAAAACATTCAGTACTTC
TRBV4-3,NA,TRBD1,TRBJ1-5,CASSLGQGNQPQHF,TGCGCCAGCAGCCTGGGACAGGGCAATCAGCCCCAGCATTTT
TRBV9,NA,TRBD2,TRBJ2-7,CASSVGLSAGGPYEQYF,TGTGCCAGCAGCGTAGGTTTGTCGGCGGGAGGGCCCTACGAGCAGTACTTC
TRBV9,NA,NA,TRBJ2-1,CASTIGVGYNEQFF,TGTGCCAGCACCATAGGGGTAGGTTACAATGAGCAGTTCTTC
TRBV7-2,few,NA,TRBJ1-3,CASSGLGSADTIYF,TGTGCCAGCAGCGGACTGGGGTCTGCGGACACCATATATTTT
TRBV15,NA,NA,TRBJ2-7,CATSRDQRVAYEQYF,TGTGCCACCAGCAGAGATCAGAGGGTGGCCTACGAGCAGTACTTC
TRBV7-3,NA,TRBD1,TRBJ2-7,CGSPGQLYEQYF,TGTGGGTCGCCGGGACAGCTCTACGAGCAGTACTTC
TRBV5-1,once,NA,TRBJ2-7,CASSLAGAGSEQYF,TGCGCCAGCAGCTTGGCGGGGGCTGGGTCCGAGCAGTACTTC
TRBV15,NA,TRBD1,TRBJ1-2,CATRDSPNYGYTF,TGTGCCACCCGGGACAGCCCTAACTATGGCTACACCTTC
TRBV11-2,NA,NA,TRBJ2-3,CASSLGTATSDTQYF,TGTGCCAGCAGCTTAGGGACAGCCACCTCCGATACGCAGTATTTT
TRBV11-2,NA,NA,TRBJ1-1,CASSFNLLNTEAFF,TGTGCCAGCAGCTTTAATCTCCTGAACACTGAAGCTTTCTTT
TRBV27,NA,TRBD1,TRBJ2-2,CASSYTGAGELFF,TGTGCCAGCAGTTATACAGGGGCCGGGGAGCTGTTTTTT
TRBV4-1,NA,TRBD2,TRBJ2-7,CASSQLWLAGSYEQYF,TGCGCCAGCAGCCAACTGTGGCTAGCGGGATCCTACGAGCAGTACTTC
TRBV9,NA,NA,TRBJ1-5,CASSVPHQPQHF,TGTGCCAGCAGCGTCCCGCATCAGCCCCAGCATTTT